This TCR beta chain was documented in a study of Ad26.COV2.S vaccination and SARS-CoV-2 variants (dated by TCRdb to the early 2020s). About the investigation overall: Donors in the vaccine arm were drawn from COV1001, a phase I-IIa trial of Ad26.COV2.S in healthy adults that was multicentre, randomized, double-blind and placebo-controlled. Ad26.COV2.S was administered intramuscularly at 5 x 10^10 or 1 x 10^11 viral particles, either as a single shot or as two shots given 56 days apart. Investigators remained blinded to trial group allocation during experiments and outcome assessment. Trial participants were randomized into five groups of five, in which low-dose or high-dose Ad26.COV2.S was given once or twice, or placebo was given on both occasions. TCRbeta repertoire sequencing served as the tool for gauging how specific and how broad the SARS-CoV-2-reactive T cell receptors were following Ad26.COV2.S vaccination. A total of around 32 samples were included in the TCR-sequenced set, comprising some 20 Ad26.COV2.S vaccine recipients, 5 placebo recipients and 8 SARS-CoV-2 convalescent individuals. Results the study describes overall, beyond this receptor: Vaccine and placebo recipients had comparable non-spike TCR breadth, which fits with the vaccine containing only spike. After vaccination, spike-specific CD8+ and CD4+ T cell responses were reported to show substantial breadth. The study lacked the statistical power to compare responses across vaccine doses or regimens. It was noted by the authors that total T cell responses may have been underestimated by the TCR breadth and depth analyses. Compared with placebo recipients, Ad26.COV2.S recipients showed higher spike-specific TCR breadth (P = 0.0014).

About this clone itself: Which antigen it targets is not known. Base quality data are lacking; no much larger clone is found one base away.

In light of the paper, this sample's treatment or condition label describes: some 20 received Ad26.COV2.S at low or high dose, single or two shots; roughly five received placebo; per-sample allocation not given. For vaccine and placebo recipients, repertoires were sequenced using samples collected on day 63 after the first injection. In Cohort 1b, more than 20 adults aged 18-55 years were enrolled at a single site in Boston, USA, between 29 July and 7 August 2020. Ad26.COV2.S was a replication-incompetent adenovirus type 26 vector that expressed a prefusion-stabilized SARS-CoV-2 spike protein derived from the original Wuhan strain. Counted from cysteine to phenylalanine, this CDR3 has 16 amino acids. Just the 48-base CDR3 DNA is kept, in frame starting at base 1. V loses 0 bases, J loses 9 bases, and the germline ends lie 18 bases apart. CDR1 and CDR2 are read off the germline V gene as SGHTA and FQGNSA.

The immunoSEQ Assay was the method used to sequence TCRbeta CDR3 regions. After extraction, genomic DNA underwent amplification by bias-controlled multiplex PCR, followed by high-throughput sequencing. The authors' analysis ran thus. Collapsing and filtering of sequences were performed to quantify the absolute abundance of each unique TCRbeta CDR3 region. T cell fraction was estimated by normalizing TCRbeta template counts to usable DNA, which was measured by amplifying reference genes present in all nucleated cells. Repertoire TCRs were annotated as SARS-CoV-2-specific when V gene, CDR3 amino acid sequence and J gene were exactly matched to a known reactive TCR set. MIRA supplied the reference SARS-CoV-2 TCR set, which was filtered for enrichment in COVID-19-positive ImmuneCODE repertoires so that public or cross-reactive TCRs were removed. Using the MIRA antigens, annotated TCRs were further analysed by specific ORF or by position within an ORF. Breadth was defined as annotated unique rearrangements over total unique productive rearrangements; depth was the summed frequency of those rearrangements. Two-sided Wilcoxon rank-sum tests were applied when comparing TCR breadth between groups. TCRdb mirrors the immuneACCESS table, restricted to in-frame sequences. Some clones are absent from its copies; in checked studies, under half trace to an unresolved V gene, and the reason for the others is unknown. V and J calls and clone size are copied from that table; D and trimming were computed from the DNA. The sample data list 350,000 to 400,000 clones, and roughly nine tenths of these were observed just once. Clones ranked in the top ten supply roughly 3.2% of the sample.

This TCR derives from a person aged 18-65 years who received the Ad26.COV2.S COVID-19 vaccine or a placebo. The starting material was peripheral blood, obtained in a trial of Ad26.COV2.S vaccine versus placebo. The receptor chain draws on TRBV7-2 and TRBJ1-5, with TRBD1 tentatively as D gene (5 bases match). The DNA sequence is TGTGCCAGCAGCTTAGCGCCAGGGATCATGGATTGGCCCCAGCATTTT. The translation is CASSLAPGIMDWPQHF.